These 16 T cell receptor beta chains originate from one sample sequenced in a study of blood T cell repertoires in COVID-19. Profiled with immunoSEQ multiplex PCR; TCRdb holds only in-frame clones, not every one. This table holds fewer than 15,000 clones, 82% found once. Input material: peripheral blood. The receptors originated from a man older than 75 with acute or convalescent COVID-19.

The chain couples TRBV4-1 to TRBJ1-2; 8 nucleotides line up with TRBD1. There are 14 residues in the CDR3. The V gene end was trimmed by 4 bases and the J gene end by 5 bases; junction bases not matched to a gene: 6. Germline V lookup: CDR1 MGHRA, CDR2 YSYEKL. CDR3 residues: CASSPLDRAYGYTF. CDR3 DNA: TGCGCCAGCAGCCCGTTGGACAGGGCATATGGCTACACCTTC.

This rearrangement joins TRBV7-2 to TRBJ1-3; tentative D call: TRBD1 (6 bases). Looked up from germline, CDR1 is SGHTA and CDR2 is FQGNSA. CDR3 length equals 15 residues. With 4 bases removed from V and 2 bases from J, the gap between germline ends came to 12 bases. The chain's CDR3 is CASSWWGPPGNTIYF. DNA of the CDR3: TGTGCCAGCAGCTGGTGGGGGCCTCCTGGAAACACCATATATTTT.

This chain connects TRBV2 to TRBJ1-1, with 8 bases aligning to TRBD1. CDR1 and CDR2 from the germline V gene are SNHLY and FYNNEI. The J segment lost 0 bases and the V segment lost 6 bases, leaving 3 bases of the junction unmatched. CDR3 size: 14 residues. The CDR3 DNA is TGTGCCAGCAGCCGACAGGGGCTGAACACTGAAGCTTTCTTT. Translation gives CASSRQGLNTEAFF.

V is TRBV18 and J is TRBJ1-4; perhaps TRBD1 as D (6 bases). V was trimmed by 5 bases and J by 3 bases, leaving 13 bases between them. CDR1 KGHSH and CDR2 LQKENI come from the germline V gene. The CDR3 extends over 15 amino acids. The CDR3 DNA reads TGTGCCAGCTCAGCCAACAGGGCGGCTAATGAAAAACTGTTTTTT. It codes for CASSANRAANEKLFF.

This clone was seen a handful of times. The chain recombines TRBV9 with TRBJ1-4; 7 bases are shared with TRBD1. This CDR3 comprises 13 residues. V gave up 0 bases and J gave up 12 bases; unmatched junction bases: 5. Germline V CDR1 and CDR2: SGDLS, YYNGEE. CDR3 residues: CASSVVEGQQLFF. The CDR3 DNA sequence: TGTGCCAGCAGCGTAGTCGAGGGACAGCAACTGTTTTTT. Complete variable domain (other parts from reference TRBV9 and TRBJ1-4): DSGVTQTPKHLITATGQRVTLRCSPRSGDLSVYWYQQSLDQGLQFLIQYYNGEERAKGNILERFSAQQFPDLHSELNLSSLELGDSALYFCASSVVEGQQLFFGSGTQLSVL.

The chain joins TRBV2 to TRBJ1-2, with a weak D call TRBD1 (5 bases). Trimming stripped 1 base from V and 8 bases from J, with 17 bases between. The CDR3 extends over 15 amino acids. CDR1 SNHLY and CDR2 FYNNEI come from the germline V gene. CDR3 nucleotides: TGTGCCAGCAGTGAAGAGGGACTAAAAAAGGGAGGCTACACCTTC. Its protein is CASSEEGLKKGGYTF. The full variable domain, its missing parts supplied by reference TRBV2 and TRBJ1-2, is EPEVTQTPSHQVTQMGQEVILRCVPISNHLYFYWYRQILGQKVEFLVSFYNNEISEKSEIFDDQFSVERPDGSNFTLKIRSTKLEDSAMYFCASSEEGLKKGGYTFGSGTRLTVV.

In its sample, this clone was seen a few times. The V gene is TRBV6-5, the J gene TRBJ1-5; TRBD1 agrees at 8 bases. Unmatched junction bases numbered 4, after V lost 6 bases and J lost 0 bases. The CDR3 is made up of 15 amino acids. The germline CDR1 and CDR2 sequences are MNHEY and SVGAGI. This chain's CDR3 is CASRGQGGSNQPQHF. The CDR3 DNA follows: TGTGCCAGCAGAGGACAGGGCGGTAGCAATCAGCCCCAGCATTTT.

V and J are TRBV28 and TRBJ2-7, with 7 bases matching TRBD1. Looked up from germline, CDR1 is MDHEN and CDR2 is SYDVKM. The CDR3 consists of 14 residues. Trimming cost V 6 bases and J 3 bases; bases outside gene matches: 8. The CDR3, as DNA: TGTGCCAGCAGACAGCAAGGGGGCAGCTACGAGCAGTACTTC. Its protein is CASRQQGGSYEQYF.

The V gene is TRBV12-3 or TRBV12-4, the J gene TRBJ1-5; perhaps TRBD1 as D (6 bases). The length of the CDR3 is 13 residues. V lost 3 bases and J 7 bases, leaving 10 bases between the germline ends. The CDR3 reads CASSLDRQQPQHF. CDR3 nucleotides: TGTGCCAGCAGTTTGGACAGACAACAGCCCCAGCATTTT.

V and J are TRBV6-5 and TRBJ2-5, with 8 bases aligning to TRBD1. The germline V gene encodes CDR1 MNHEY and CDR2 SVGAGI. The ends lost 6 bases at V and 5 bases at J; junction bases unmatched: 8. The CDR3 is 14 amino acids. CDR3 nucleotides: TGTGCCAGCAGATCCCCAGGGGGCCGGGAGACCCAGTACTTC. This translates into CASRSPGGRETQYF.

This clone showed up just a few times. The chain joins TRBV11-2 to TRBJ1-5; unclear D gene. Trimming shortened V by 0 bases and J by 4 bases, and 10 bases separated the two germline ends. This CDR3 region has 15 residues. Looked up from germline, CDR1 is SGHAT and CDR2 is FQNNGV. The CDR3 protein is CASSLDYTANQPQHF. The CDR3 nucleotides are TGTGCCAGCAGCTTAGATTACACAGCTAATCAGCCCCAGCATTTT.

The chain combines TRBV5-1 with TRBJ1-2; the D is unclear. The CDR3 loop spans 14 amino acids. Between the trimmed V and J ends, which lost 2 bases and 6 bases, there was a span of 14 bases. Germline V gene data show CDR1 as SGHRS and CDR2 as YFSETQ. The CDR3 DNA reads TGCGCCAGCAGCTTCTCCACGGGAGCCGATGGCTACACCTTC. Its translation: CASSFSTGADGYTF.

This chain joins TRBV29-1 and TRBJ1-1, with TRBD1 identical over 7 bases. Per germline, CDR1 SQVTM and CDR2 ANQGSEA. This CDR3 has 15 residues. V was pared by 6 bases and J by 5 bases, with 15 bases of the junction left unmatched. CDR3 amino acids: CSVMRSWTGRTEAFF. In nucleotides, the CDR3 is TGCAGCGTCATGCGCTCTTGGACAGGAAGGACTGAAGCTTTCTTT.

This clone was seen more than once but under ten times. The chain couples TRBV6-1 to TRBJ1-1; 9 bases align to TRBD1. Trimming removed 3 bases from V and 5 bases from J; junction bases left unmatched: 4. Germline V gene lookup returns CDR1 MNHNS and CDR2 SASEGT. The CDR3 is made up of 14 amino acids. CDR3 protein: CASSDNRGLTEAFF. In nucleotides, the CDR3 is TGTGCCAGCAGTGATAACAGGGGGCTGACTGAAGCTTTCTTT.

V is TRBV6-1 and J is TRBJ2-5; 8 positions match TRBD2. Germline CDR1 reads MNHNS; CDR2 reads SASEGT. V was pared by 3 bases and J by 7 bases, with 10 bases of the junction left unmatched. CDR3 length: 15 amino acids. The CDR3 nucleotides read TGTGCCAGCAGTGAGCTCGGGGGGGGATTATGGACCCAGTACTTC. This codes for CASSELGGGLWTQYF.

This CDR3 is CASSQELKTNQPQHF. As DNA, the CDR3 is TGCGCCAGCAGCCAAGAACTAAAAACGAATCAGCCCCAGCATTTT. V and J are TRBV4-1 and TRBJ1-5; no firm D call. The CDR3 has 15 residues. V was clipped by 0 bases and J by 4 bases, with 10 bases between them. CDR1 is MGHRA and CDR2 is YSYEKL in the germline V gene.